One and the same sample provided the 13 T cell receptor beta chains below, sequenced in a study of T cell responses to AZD1222 COVID-19 vaccine. Produced via immunoSEQ multiplex PCR; TCRdb's table is partial and in-frame only. Of 95,000 to 150,000 clones listed, more than 70% are singletons. The sequencing used peripheral blood, collected 28 days after the second AZD1222 dose. The receptor source for this set is an adult who received the AZD1222 COVID-19 vaccine.

This rearrangement joins TRBV5-1 to TRBJ2-2, with 10 bases identical to TRBD1. The V gene's germline CDR1 is SGHRS and CDR2 YFSETQ. CDR3 length: 17 amino acids. V was pared by 5 bases and J by 4 bases, with 11 bases of the junction left unmatched. CDR3 sequence (DNA): TGCGCCAGCAGGACAAACCCCGGACAGGGGGGCACCGGGGAGCTGTTTTTT. This translates into CASRTNPGQGGTGELFF.

The rearrangement links TRBV4-1 to TRBJ1-1; TRBD1 is a possible D gene (5 bases). The CDR3 consists of 17 residues. Deletions cut 4 bases from V and 4 bases from J, with 22 bases between. Germline V CDR1 and CDR2: MGHRA, YSYEKL. CDR3 sequence (DNA): TGCGCCAGCAGCCCAGAGATTCAGGGTCAACGGGGCACTGAAGCTTTCTTT. As protein: CASSPEIQGQRGTEAFF.

J is TRBJ1-2 and V is TRBV5-1; unclear D gene. The V and J ends lost 1 base and 0 bases respectively, with 7 bases between them. The CDR3 consists of 14 residues. Germline CDR1 reads SGHRS; CDR2 reads YFSETQ. The CDR3, as DNA: TGCGCCAGCAGCTTGTTTACAACTAACTATGGCTACACCTTC. Its translation: CASSLFTTNYGYTF. Looking up the rest from reference TRBV5-1 and TRBJ1-2 gives the full variable domain: KAGVTQTPRYLIKTRGQQVTLSCSPISGHRSVSWYQQTPGQGLQFLFEYFSETQRNKGNFPGRFSGRQFSNSRSEMNVSTLELGDSALYLCASSLFTTNYGYTFGSGTRLTVV.

The rearrangement links TRBV5-1 to TRBJ1-4; D is perhaps TRBD1 (5 bases). Germline V lookup: CDR1 SGHRS, CDR2 YFSETQ. V was trimmed by 0 bases and J by 8 bases, leaving 14 bases between them. This CDR3 contains 15 residues. In nucleotides, the CDR3 is TGCGCCAGCAGCTTGGGAGACAGTTGGCCCGAAAAACTGTTTTTT. Its protein product is CASSLGDSWPEKLFF. Based on the CDR3 plus reference TRBV5-1 and TRBJ1-4, the full variable domain is KAGVTQTPRYLIKTRGQQVTLSCSPISGHRSVSWYQQTPGQGLQFLFEYFSETQRNKGNFPGRFSGRQFSNSRSEMNVSTLELGDSALYLCASSLGDSWPEKLFFGSGTQLSVL.

This chain links TRBV18 with TRBJ1-1; D not resolved. The CDR3 is 13 residues long. Germline CDR1 and CDR2: KGHSH and LQKENI. The V end was cut by 2 bases, the J end by 1 base, with 5 bases between. The CDR3 bases are TGTGCCAGCTCACCAGACGGGAACACTGAAGCTTTCTTT. The encoded protein is CASSPDGNTEAFF.

The chain combines TRBV19 with TRBJ2-7; TRBD1 agrees at 7 bases. The junction had 6 bases not matched to a gene; V was cut back by 4 bases and J by 0 bases. CDR1 and CDR2 (germline): LNHDA, SQIVND (reference sequence). The CDR3 extends over 15 amino acids. CDR3 protein: CASSTGQVSSYEQYF. The CDR3 nucleotides are TGTGCCAGTAGTACAGGACAGGTGAGCTCCTACGAGCAGTACTTC.

The chain couples TRBV7-2 to TRBJ2-2; D might be TRBD2 (7 bases). V was clipped by 3 bases and J by 4 bases, with 18 bases between them. The germline V gene encodes CDR1 SGHTA and CDR2 FQGNSA. CDR3 size: 17 residues. The CDR3 protein is CASSFFVPGGGTGELFF. The CDR3 coding sequence is TGTGCCAGCAGCTTTTTTGTGCCGGGGGGCGGCACCGGGGAGCTGTTTTTT.

The V call is TRBV7-2, the J call TRBJ1-3; a possible D gene is TRBD1 (5 bases). The CDR3 consists of 14 residues. CDR1 is SGHTA and CDR2 is FQGNSA in the germline V gene. Trimming cost V 5 bases and J 7 bases, with 15 bases left between them. The CDR3 region has the DNA TGTGCCAGCAGCCCCGGGGACGGGCCCAACACCATATATTTT. Translation gives CASSPGDGPNTIYF.

In DNA, the CDR3 is TGCGCCAGCAGGACAGACGGTTTTTTTGAGACAGATACGCAGTATTTT. Its translation: CASRTDGFFETDTQYF. The chain links TRBV4-1 to TRBJ2-3, with D possibly TRBD1 on 5 matching bases. Germline CDR1 MGHRA, CDR2 YSYEKL. Trimming pared 6 bases from V and 3 bases from J, leaving 19 bases between. The CDR3 length is 16 residues.

The J gene is TRBJ1-6, the V gene TRBV30, with D maybe TRBD1 (6 bases). The V end lost 5 bases, the J end lost 3 bases, and 14 bases lay between the germline ends. CDR1 and CDR2 from the germline V gene are GTSNPN and SVGIG (reference sequence). The CDR3 length is 15 residues. The CDR3 loop reads CAWGSGQNYNSPLHF. The DNA for the CDR3 is TGTGCCTGGGGCTCCGGACAGAACTATAATTCACCCCTCCACTTT.

The V and J genes are TRBV6-2 or TRBV6-3 and TRBJ1-4; unclear D gene. Deletions cut 4 bases from V and 7 bases from J, with 13 bases between. Looked up from germline, CDR1 is MNHEY and CDR2 is SVGEGT. The length of the CDR3 is 14 residues. CDR3 sequence reads: CASSSAKLGEKLFF. In DNA, the CDR3 is TGTGCCAGCAGTTCGGCGAAGTTAGGTGAAAAACTGTTTTTT.

The chain carries TRBV7-9 and TRBJ1-4, with D possibly matching TRBD1 (5 bases). The CDR3 loop spans 12 amino acids. The germline CDR1 and CDR2 sequences are SEHNR and FQNEAQ (reference sequence). Deletions cut 8 bases from V and 7 bases from J, with 11 bases between. CDR3 residues: CASARGSEKLFF. The CDR3 DNA reads as TGTGCCAGCGCTAGGGGAAGTGAAAAACTGTTTTTT. The whole variable domain, remainder taken from reference TRBV7-9 and TRBJ1-4, is DTGVSQNPRHKITKRGQNVTFRCDPISEHNRLYWYRQTLGQGPEFLTYFQNEAQLEKSRLLSDRFSAERPKGSFSTLEIQRTEQGDSAMYLCASARGSEKLFFGSGTQLSVL.

The J gene is TRBJ2-5, the V gene TRBV6-5, with 7 bases matching TRBD2. CDR1 and CDR2 (germline): MNHEY, SVGAGI. CDR3 length equals 15 residues. The V gene end was trimmed by 6 bases and the J gene end by 3 bases; junction bases not matched to a gene: 10. The CDR3 reads CASRVTGGGKETQYF. The CDR3 nucleotides are TGTGCCAGCAGGGTCACTGGGGGGGGGAAAGAGACCCAGTACTTC.